These T cell receptor beta chains were read from a single sample in a study of cytomegalovirus exposure and HLA in healthy donors. Produced via immunoSEQ multiplex PCR; TCRdb's table is partial and in-frame only. The sample holds about 130,000 clones, around nine tenths seen once. The specimen was PBMCs. All receptors come from a man aged 25-45 years in good health and CMV-seronegative. The CDR3 runs from the conserved cysteine through the conserved F or W. A D gene is named only where the DNA matches it firmly. For some rows the clone size is stated as once, few or many, or as a class when expanded; others skip it.

cdr3_aa: CASSFWAENQPQHF
cdr3_nt: TGTGCCAGCAGTTTTTGGGCAGAGAATCAGCCCCAGCATTTT
v_call: TRBV28
d_call: NA
j_call: TRBJ1-5
clone_size: NA

cdr3_aa: CASSPGRQMYQQYF
cdr3_nt: TGTGCCAGCAGCCCCGGCCGACAGATGTACCAGCAGTACTTC
v_call: TRBV7-2
d_call: NA
j_call: TRBJ2-7
clone_size: few

cdr3_aa: CASSLGPDGVGETQYF
cdr3_nt: TGTGCCAGCAGCTTAGGGCCGGACGGGGTTGGAGAGACCCAGTACTTC
v_call: TRBV7-6
d_call: NA
j_call: TRBJ2-5
clone_size: NA

cdr3_aa: CASIAGGNSPLHF
cdr3_nt: TGTGCCAGTATCGCAGGGGGTAATTCACCCCTCCACTTT
v_call: TRBV19
d_call: TRBD1
j_call: TRBJ1-6
clone_size: NA

cdr3_aa: CASSFGRQETQYF
cdr3_nt: TGTGCCAGCAGCTTTGGCAGGCAAGAGACCCAGTACTTC
v_call: TRBV7-6
d_call: NA
j_call: TRBJ2-5
clone_size: NA

cdr3_aa: CASRTGKSYTF
cdr3_nt: TGTGCCAGTAGGACAGGGAAGAGCTACACCTTC
v_call: TRBV19
d_call: TRBD1
j_call: TRBJ1-2
clone_size: few

cdr3_aa: CASSSGQDTYEQYF
cdr3_nt: TGTGCCAGCAGCTCCGGACAGGACACCTACGAGCAGTACTTC
v_call: TRBV5-4
d_call: TRBD1
j_call: TRBJ2-7
clone_size: NA

cdr3_aa: CASSPPGQGGQPQHF
cdr3_nt: TGTGCCAGCAGTCCACCCGGACAGGGAGGGCAGCCCCAGCATTTT
v_call: TRBV28
d_call: TRBD1
j_call: TRBJ1-5
clone_size: NA

cdr3_aa: CASSQRTGRLSGNTIYF
cdr3_nt: TGTGCCAGCAGCCAAAGGACAGGGAGACTTTCGGGAAACACCATATATTTT
v_call: TRBV4-2
d_call: TRBD1
j_call: TRBJ1-3
clone_size: NA

cdr3_aa: CASSDPRGTIYF
cdr3_nt: TGTGCCAGCAGTGACCCGCGCGGGACTATATACTTC
v_call: TRBV6-6
d_call: TRBD2
j_call: TRBJ2-7
clone_size: NA

cdr3_aa: CASSPQSPGGELFF
cdr3_nt: TGTGCCAGCTCACCACAATCCCCGGGCGGGGAGCTGTTTTTT
v_call: TRBV18
d_call: NA
j_call: TRBJ2-2
clone_size: NA

cdr3_aa: CASHGDVQGNEQYF
cdr3_nt: TGCGCCAGTCACGGAGATGTACAGGGGAACGAGCAGTACTTC
v_call: TRBV5-1
d_call: TRBD1
j_call: TRBJ2-7
clone_size: NA

cdr3_aa: CASSSTGGATPEAFF
cdr3_nt: TGTGCCAGCAGCTCGACAGGGGGCGCGACCCCTGAAGCTTTCTTT
v_call: TRBV7-3
d_call: TRBD1
j_call: TRBJ1-1
clone_size: NA

cdr3_aa: CASSPRGGRSEKLFF
cdr3_nt: TGTGCCAGCAGCCCCCGCGGGGGGCGAAGTGAAAAACTGTTTTTT
v_call: TRBV6-4
d_call: NA
j_call: TRBJ1-4
clone_size: NA

cdr3_aa: CASSFKGHRSYEQYF
cdr3_nt: TGTGCCAGCAGCTTCAAAGGACACCGCTCCTACGAGCAGTACTTC
v_call: TRBV5-5
d_call: NA
j_call: TRBJ2-7
clone_size: NA

cdr3_aa: CASSMSGGYEQYF
cdr3_nt: TGTGCCAGTAGTATGAGCGGCGGGTACGAGCAGTACTTC
v_call: TRBV19
d_call: NA
j_call: TRBJ2-7
clone_size: NA

cdr3_aa: CASSPRTEAFF
cdr3_nt: TGTGCCAGCAGCCCCAGAACTGAAGCTTTCTTT
v_call: TRBV6-6
d_call: NA
j_call: TRBJ1-1
clone_size: once

cdr3_aa: CASSSPFNEKLFF
cdr3_nt: TGTGCCAGCAGTTCCCCATTTAATGAAAAACTGTTTTTT
v_call: TRBV27
d_call: NA
j_call: TRBJ1-4
clone_size: NA

cdr3_aa: CASSSETAMNTEAFF
cdr3_nt: TGCGCCAGCAGCTCGGAGACAGCCATGAACACTGAAGCTTTCTTT
v_call: TRBV5-1
d_call: NA
j_call: TRBJ1-1
clone_size: NA

cdr3_aa: CASSDRVDETQYF
cdr3_nt: TGTGCCAGCAGTGACAGGGTTGATGAGACCCAGTACTTC
v_call: TRBV25-1
d_call: NA
j_call: TRBJ2-5
clone_size: NA

cdr3_aa: CASSWGQGSGEQYF
cdr3_nt: TGTGCCAGCAGCTGGGGACAGGGGAGCGGCGAGCAGTACTTC
v_call: TRBV7-3
d_call: TRBD1
j_call: TRBJ2-7
clone_size: NA

cdr3_aa: CASSRGQGPSYEQYF
cdr3_nt: TGTGCCAGCAGCAGAGGACAGGGTCCCTCCTACGAGCAGTACTTC
v_call: TRBV7-9
d_call: TRBD1
j_call: TRBJ2-7
clone_size: NA

cdr3_aa: CASRAGAFRQPQHF
cdr3_nt: TGTGCCAGCAGGGCGGGCGCATTCCGGCAGCCCCAGCATTTT
v_call: TRBV6-6
d_call: NA
j_call: TRBJ1-5
clone_size: NA

cdr3_aa: CASSQGARGAYEQYF
cdr3_nt: TGTGCCAGTAGTCAGGGGGCGAGGGGGGCCTACGAGCAGTACTTC
v_call: TRBV19
d_call: TRBD1
j_call: TRBJ2-7
clone_size: NA

cdr3_aa: CATTRWLGSGNTIYF
cdr3_nt: TGTGCCACCACGAGGTGGCTTGGGTCTGGAAACACCATATATTTT
v_call: TRBV6-1
d_call: NA
j_call: TRBJ1-3
clone_size: NA

cdr3_aa: CASSHLGDQETQYF
cdr3_nt: TGTGCCAGCAGCCATCTAGGGGATCAAGAGACCCAGTACTTC
v_call: TRBV27
d_call: NA
j_call: TRBJ2-5
clone_size: NA

cdr3_aa: CASSVSRTSYEQYF
cdr3_nt: TGCGCCAGCAGTGTAAGTCGGACTTCCTACGAGCAGTACTTC
v_call: TRBV10-2
d_call: NA
j_call: TRBJ2-7
clone_size: NA